This TCR beta chain came from a study of response to subunit inactivated influenza vaccine. Germline V gene data show CDR1 as ENHRY and CDR2 as SYGVKD. Trimming took 10 bases from V and 8 from J; bases not matched to a gene: 5. The CDR3 has 12 residues. TCRdb independently ran MiXCR on the RT-PCR reads; one entry per CDR3 protein. This table holds roughly 500,000 distinct CDR3 sequences, approximately 15% found once. At least ten counts were recorded for this clonotype. The origin of this receptor is a man in his fifties or sixties who received an inactivated influenza vaccine. The chain carries TRBV10-3 and TRBJ2-1, with 10 bases matching TRBD2. This sample comprised CD4+ T cells sorted from PBMCs, obtained less than 30 months after vaccination. The DNA for the CDR3 is TGTGCCACCAGCGGGAGGGGAGATGAGCAGTTCTTC. Amino acid sequence: CATSGRGDEQFF.